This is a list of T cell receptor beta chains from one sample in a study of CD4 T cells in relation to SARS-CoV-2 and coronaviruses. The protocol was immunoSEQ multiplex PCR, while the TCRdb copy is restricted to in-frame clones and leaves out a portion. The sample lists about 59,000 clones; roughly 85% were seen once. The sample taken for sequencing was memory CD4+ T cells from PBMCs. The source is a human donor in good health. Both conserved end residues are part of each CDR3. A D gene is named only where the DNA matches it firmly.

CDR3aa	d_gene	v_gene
CASSQGWTTQRSGELFF	.	TRBV3-1/TRBV3-2
CASSSVSGAQVNTIYF	.	TRBV5-1
CASSLTPPHPSGANVLTF	.	TRBV7-3
CASSLSQGNEKLFF	.	TRBV7-9
CASSYGYGRIDNEQFF	TRBD2	TRBV6-5
CASSKGRDRVMAGSAYEQYF	TRBD1	TRBV5-1
CASSLGSRTAETQYF	.	TRBV5-5
CASSLGLRQGGVRGNQPQHF	.	TRBV7-6
CASTKGQGVSYEQYF	TRBD1	TRBV2
CAWSNRARIEQYF	.	TRBV30
CASSLKYGYTF	.	TRBV28
CASSPRRGTSGALAKNIQYF	TRBD2	TRBV6-2/TRBV6-3
CASSGRRGSPLHF	.	TRBV28
CATSDFRLRGNEQYF	.	TRBV24-1
CASSTTGTANYGYTF	TRBD1	TRBV27
CASSYSPSGMTGELFF	TRBD2	TRBV6-5
CAGGGGRETQYF	.	TRBV2
CASSQGPGQGAGNTIYF	TRBD1	TRBV3-1/TRBV3-2
CASSVGGQRGGETQYF	.	TRBV9
CASSISRGGAGELFF	.	TRBV19
CATSRGSSSNQPQHF	.	TRBV15
CASRTGQGAGSPLHF	TRBD1	TRBV2
CASTAQGEYNSPLHF	TRBD1	TRBV5-5
CASRIQETQYF	.	TRBV2
CASSYYGTTADEAFF	.	TRBV6-6
CASSENYEQYF	.	TRBV4-1
CVRSLSPSTLDTQYF	.	TRBV7-5
CASSRRTGQIAYSGNTIYF	TRBD1	TRBV5-6
CASSLDPVVGELFF	.	TRBV5-1
CASSLGGTGSYEQYF	TRBD1	TRBV7-2
CATSDYLSTGKGTDTQYF	TRBD1	TRBV24-1
CASTGGSYEQYF	TRBD1	TRBV28